The next 28 T cell receptor beta chains were all read from a single sample in a study of T cells expressing NK-cell markers. TCRdb reprocessed the 5' RACE reads; each CDR3 protein has one entry and no DNA is given. Its table records about 110,000 distinct CDR3 sequences. The sequenced sample consisted of blood T cells: a sorted CD56 or NKG2C T cell subset, CD4+ or CD8+ T cells, or bulk PBMC T cells (not recorded which). The receptors stem from a woman between 18 and 70 years old in good health.

CDR3 sequence reads: CASKPQGETYEQYF. The rearrangement joins TRBV28 to TRBJ2-7; absent DNA, TCRdb's TRBD1 call cannot be checked. The CDR3 extends over 14 amino acids. The germline gives CDR1 MDHEN, CDR2 SYDVKM. Full variable domain (missing parts from reference TRBV28 and TRBJ2-7): DVKVTQSSRYLVKRTGEKVFLECVQDMDHENMFWYRQDPGLGLRLIYFSYDVKMKEKGDIPEGYSVSREKKERFSLILESASTNQTSMYLCASKPQGETYEQYFGPGTRLTVT.

The chain links TRBV28 to TRBJ1-4. Germline lookup yields CDR1 MDHEN and CDR2 SYDVKM. This CDR3 has 15 amino acids. The CDR3 is CASSFGNFDNEKLFF.

The rearrangement joins TRBV11-2 to TRBJ2-1; the TCRdb call, TRBD1, lacks DNA for checking. This CDR3 has 13 residues. Germline V CDR1 and CDR2: SGHAT, FQNNGV. CDR3 loop: CASSYRPPNEQFF.

The V gene is TRBV6-1, the J gene TRBJ1-3. The CDR3 totals 14 residues. The germline V gene encodes CDR1 MNHNS and CDR2 SASEGT. This CDR3 is CASSPRTSGNTIYF.

The chain carries TRBV2 and TRBJ1-4; TCRdb indicates TRBD1, and absent DNA this call remains unverified. Germline CDR1 and CDR2: SNHLY and FYNNEI. The CDR3 totals 15 residues. The CDR3 loop reads CASSEEGLANEKLFF. Full variable domain (remainder filled in from reference TRBV2 and TRBJ1-4): EPEVTQTPSHQVTQMGQEVILRCVPISNHLYFYWYRQILGQKVEFLVSFYNNEISEKSEIFDDQFSVERPDGSNFTLKIRSTKLEDSAMYFCASSEEGLANEKLFFGSGTQLSVL.

The chain joins TRBV3-1 to TRBJ2-3; the D gene TCRdb calls, TRBD2, cannot be checked with no DNA. This CDR3 has 13 amino acids. CDR1 and CDR2 (germline): LGHDT, YNNKEL (reference sequence). The CDR3 here is CASSPSGTDTQYF.

This chain uses TRBV12-3 or TRBV12-4 with TRBJ2-5. This CDR3 comprises 14 residues. The CDR3 loop is CASSLSGVQETQYF.

The chain combines TRBV27 with TRBJ2-7. CDR3 length: 14 residues. Germline V lookup: CDR1 MNHEY, CDR2 SMNVEV (reference sequence). This CDR3 reads CASSFLGRAYEQYF.

The rearrangement uses TRBV27 and TRBJ2-1; TCRdb reports TRBD1, a call that lacks DNA to check it against. The CDR3 has 16 residues. The germline V gene encodes CDR1 MNHEY and CDR2 SMNVEV (reference sequence). CDR3 sequence reads: CASSLRGGSSYNEQFF.

This chain connects TRBV27 to TRBJ2-2; TCRdb lists TRBD2, though no DNA is available to test this call. The germline CDR1 and CDR2 sequences are MNHEY and SMNVEV (reference sequence). The CDR3 extends over 12 amino acids. CDR3 sequence: CASRLEGGELFF.

V and J are TRBV7-2 and TRBJ1-2; absent DNA, TCRdb's TRBD1 call cannot be checked. The germline V gene has CDR1 SGHTA and CDR2 FQGNSA. CDR3 length equals 15 residues. The CDR3 spells CASSLAGQGEYGYTF.

V gene TRBV19 combines with J gene TRBJ2-7; the D gene TCRdb calls, TRBD1, cannot be checked with no DNA. Germline CDR1 LNHDA, CDR2 SQIVND (reference sequence). The CDR3 has 12 amino acids. The CDR3 region is CASGDVAYEQYF.

The genes are TRBV28 and TRBJ1-1; TCRdb selects TRBD1, and the lack of DNA leaves this call unchecked. The CDR3 extends over 12 amino acids. The V gene's germline CDR1 is MDHEN and CDR2 SYDVKM. The CDR3 sequence: CASSLQGTEAFF.

The J gene is TRBJ1-5, the V gene TRBV11-1; the TRBD1 assignment by TCRdb is unverifiable without DNA. This CDR3 has 19 residues. Germline lookup yields CDR1 SGHAT and CDR2 FQDESV (reference sequence). The CDR3 here is CASSSPQTGAGGSNQPQHF.

This chain connects TRBV4-1 to TRBJ1-1; the TRBD1 assignment by TCRdb is unverifiable without DNA. Per germline, CDR1 MGHRA and CDR2 YSYEKL. This CDR3 spans 14 amino acids. The CDR3 sequence is CASSLRGTNTEAFF.

This chain joins TRBV7-9 and TRBJ1-2. The CDR3 has 15 amino acids. Germline V gives CDR1 SEHNR, CDR2 FQNEAQ (reference sequence). CDR3 protein: CASSRNGALGYGYTF.

This chain joins TRBV29-1 and TRBJ2-1; no DNA is available, so the TRBD1 call from TCRdb remains unchecked. CDR3 length: 15 residues. Germline V CDR1 and CDR2: SQVTM, ANQGSEA. CDR3 amino acids: CSANSVDRSGGEQFF.

The chain employs TRBV29-1 and TRBJ2-2; TCRdb proposes TRBD1, but this gene call is untestable without DNA. The germline V gene encodes CDR1 SQVTM and CDR2 ANQGSEA. The CDR3 has 18 amino acids. The CDR3 here is CSVEVDRGQASNTGELFF.

The rearrangement joins TRBV7-6 to TRBJ1-4. Germline V gene sequence: CDR1 SGHVS, CDR2 FNYEAQ. The CDR3 extends over 15 amino acids. The CDR3 region is CASSQYREGSEKLFF. Full variable domain (outside the CDR3, taken from reference TRBV7-6 and TRBJ1-4): GAGVSQSPRYKVTKRGQDVALRCDPISGHVSLYWYRQALGQGPEFLTYFNYEAQQDKSGLPNDRFSAERPEGSISTLTIQRTEQRDSAMYRCASSQYREGSEKLFFGSGTQLSVL.

The V call is TRBV7-6, the J call TRBJ2-5. Germline V lookup: CDR1 SGHVS, CDR2 FNYEAQ. The CDR3 totals 15 residues. The CDR3: CASSLEGRLQQTQYF. Full variable domain (rest looked up from reference TRBV7-6 and TRBJ2-5): GAGVSQSPRYKVTKRGQDVALRCDPISGHVSLYWYRQALGQGPEFLTYFNYEAQQDKSGLPNDRFSAERPEGSISTLTIQRTEQRDSAMYRCASSLEGRLQQTQYFGPGTRLLVL.

V and J are TRBV27 and TRBJ2-6. This CDR3 region has 16 residues. The germline V gene has CDR1 MNHEY and CDR2 SMNVEV (reference sequence). CDR3 sequence reads: CASSPSPGTGANVLTF.

The chain links TRBV12-3 or TRBV12-4 to TRBJ1-1; TCRdb's D call, TRBD1, is unchecked because there is no DNA. The CDR3 sequence is 15 residues long. CDR3 amino acids: CASSTNSGARTEAFF.

Here the CDR3 reads CASSGAGDQETQYF. V usage is TRBV12-3 or TRBV12-4 and J usage is TRBJ2-5; TCRdb gives TRBD1 as the D gene, but with no DNA this cannot be confirmed. The CDR3 sequence is 14 residues long.

The CDR3 reads CASSSPLTILYGYTF. The chain joins TRBV11-2 to TRBJ1-2; the TCRdb call, TRBD1, lacks DNA for checking. Per the germline V gene, CDR1 is SGHAT and CDR2 is FQNNGV. There are 15 residues in the CDR3. The complete variable domain, with remaining parts taken from reference TRBV11-2 and TRBJ1-2, reads EAGVAQSPRYKIIEKRQSVAFWCNPISGHATLYWYQQILGQGPKLLIQFQNNGVVDDSQLPKDRFSAERLKGVDSTLKIQPAKLEDSAVYLCASSSPLTILYGYTFGSGTRLTVV.

V is TRBV7-3 and J is TRBJ2-3; TCRdb gives TRBD2 as the D gene, but with no DNA this cannot be confirmed. CDR1 and CDR2 (germline): SGHTA, FQGTGA. This CDR3 has 17 residues. The CDR3 is CASSLNGGLYGADTQYF.

This chain uses TRBV20-1 with TRBJ1-2; the D call from TCRdb, TRBD1, cannot be confirmed without DNA. The CDR3 has 14 residues. Looked up from germline, CDR1 is DFQATT and CDR2 is SNEGSKA (reference sequence). CDR3 loop: CSAVPRDSPYGYTF.

The V and J genes are TRBV9 and TRBJ2-2; TCRdb proposes TRBD2, but this gene call is untestable without DNA. This CDR3 has 15 residues. Germline assignment: CDR1 SGDLS and CDR2 YYNGEE. This CDR3 reads CASSAGSGRAGELFF. Full variable domain (remainder filled in from reference TRBV9 and TRBJ2-2): DSGVTQTPKHLITATGQRVTLRCSPRSGDLSVYWYQQSLDQGLQFLIQYYNGEERAKGNILERFSAQQFPDLHSELNLSSLELGDSALYFCASSAGSGRAGELFFGEGSRLTVL.

This chain links TRBV7-9 with TRBJ2-5; TCRdb reports TRBD1, a call that lacks DNA to check it against. This CDR3 contains 14 residues. The germline gives CDR1 SEHNR, CDR2 FQNEAQ (reference sequence). The CDR3 loop reads CASSQQTGAETQYF.